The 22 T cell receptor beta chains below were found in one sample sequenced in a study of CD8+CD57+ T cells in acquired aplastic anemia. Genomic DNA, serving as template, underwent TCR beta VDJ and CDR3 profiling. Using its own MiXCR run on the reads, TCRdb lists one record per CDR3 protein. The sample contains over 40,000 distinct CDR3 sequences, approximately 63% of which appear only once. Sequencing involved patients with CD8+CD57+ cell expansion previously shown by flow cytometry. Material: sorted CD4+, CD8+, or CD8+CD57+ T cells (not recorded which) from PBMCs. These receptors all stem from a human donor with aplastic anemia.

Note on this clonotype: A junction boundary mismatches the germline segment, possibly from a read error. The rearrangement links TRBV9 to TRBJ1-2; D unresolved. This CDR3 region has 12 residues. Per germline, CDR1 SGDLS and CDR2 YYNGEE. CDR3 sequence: CARSVGQDGYTF. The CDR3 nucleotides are TGCGCCAGAAGCGTAGGTCAGGATGGCTACACCTTC.

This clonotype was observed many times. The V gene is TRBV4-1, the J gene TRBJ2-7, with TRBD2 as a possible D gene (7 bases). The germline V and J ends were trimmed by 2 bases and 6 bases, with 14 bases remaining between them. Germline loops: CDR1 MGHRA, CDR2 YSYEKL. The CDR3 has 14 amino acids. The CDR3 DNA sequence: TGCGCCAGCAGCCAAACCCCGGGGGGCGGCGAGCAGTACTTC. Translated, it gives CASSQTPGGGEQYF.

In nucleotides, the CDR3 is TGTGCCAGTGCAATACAGGGGGCGAACACTGAAGCTTTCTTT. Translation gives CASAIQGANTEAFF. This chain connects TRBV19 to TRBJ1-1; TRBD1 matches at 9 bases. With 8 bases clipped from V and 1 base from J, the junction kept 5 bases outside the gene matches. The CDR3 consists of 14 residues. Germline CDR1 and CDR2: LNHDA and SQIVND (reference sequence).

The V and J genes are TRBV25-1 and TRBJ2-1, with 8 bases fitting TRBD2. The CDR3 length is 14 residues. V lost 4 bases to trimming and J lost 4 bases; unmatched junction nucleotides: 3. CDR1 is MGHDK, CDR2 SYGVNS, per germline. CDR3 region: CASSGIAGYNEQFF. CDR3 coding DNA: TGTGCCAGCAGTGGAATAGCGGGATACAATGAGCAGTTCTTC.

CDR3 sequence reads: CSLRGVGRNYGYTF. For the CDR3, the DNA is TGCAGCCTCAGAGGGGTGGGGCGCAACTATGGCTACACCTTC. The chain couples TRBV20-1 to TRBJ1-2; D possibly corresponds to TRBD1 (5 bases). The CDR3 covers 14 residues. The germline CDR1 and CDR2 sequences are DFQATT and SNEGSKA (reference sequence).

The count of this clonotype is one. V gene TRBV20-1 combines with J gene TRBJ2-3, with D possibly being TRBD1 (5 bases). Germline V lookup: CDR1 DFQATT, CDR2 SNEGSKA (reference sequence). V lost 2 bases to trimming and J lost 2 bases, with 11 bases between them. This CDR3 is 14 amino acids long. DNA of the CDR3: TGCAGTGCTAGAAGAAGGGGCTCCACAGATACGCAGTATTTT. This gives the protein CSARRRGSTDTQYF.

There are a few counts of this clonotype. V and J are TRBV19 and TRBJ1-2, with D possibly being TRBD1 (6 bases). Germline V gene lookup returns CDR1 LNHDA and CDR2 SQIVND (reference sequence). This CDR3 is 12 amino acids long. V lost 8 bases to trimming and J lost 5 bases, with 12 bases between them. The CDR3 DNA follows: TGTGCCAGTGAGACAGGACGATATGGCTACACCTTC. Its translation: CASETGRYGYTF.

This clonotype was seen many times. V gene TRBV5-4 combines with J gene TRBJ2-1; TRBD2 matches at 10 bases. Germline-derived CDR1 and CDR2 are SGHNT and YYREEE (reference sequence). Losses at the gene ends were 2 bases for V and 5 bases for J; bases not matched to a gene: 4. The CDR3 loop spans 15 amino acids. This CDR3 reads CASSFRTSGDNEQFF. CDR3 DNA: TGTGCCAGCAGCTTCCGGACTAGCGGTGACAATGAGCAGTTCTTC.

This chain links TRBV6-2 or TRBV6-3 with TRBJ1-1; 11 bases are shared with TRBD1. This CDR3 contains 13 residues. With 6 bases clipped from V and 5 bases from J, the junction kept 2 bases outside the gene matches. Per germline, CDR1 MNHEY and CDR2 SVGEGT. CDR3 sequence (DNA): TGTGCCAGCAGGCGGGACAGGGGGACTGAAGCTTTCTTT. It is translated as CASRRDRGTEAFF.

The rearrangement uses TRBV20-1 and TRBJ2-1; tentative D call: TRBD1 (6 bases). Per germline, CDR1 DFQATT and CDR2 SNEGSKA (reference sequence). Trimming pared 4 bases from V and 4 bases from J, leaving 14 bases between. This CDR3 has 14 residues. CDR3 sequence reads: CSANGQQPYNEQFF. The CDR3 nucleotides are TGCAGTGCTAACGGACAGCAACCTTACAATGAGCAGTTCTTC.

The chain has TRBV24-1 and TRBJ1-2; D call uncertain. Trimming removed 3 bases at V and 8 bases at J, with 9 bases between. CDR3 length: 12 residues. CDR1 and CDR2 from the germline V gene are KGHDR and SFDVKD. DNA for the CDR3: TGTGCCACCAGTGATGGGCGATTGGGCTACACCTTC. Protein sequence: CATSDGRLGYTF.

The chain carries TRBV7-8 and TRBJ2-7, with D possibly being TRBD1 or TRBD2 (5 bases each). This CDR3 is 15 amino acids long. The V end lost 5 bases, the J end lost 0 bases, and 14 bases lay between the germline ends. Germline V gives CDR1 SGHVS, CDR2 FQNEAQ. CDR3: CASSPEVGGSYEQYF. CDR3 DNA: TGTGCCAGCAGCCCCGAAGTTGGGGGCTCCTACGAGCAGTACTTC.

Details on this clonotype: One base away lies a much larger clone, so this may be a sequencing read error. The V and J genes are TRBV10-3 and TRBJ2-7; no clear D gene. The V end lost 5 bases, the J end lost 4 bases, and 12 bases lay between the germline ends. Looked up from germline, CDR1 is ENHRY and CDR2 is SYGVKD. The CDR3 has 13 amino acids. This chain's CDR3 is CAISFGSSYEQYF. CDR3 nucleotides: TGTGCCATCAGTTTTGGCAGTTCTTACGAGCAGTACTTC.

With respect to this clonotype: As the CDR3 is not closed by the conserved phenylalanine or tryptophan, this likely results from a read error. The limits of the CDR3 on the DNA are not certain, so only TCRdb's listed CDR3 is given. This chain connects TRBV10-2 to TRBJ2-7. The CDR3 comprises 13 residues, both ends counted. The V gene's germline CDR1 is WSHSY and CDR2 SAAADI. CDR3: CASGVGRGGEQNL.

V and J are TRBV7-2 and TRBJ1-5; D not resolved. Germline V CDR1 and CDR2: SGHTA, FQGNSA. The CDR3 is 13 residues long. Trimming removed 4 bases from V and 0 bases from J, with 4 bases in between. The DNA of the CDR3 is TGTGCCAGCAGCTCGAATAGCAATCAGCCCCAGCATTTT. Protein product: CASSSNSNQPQHF.

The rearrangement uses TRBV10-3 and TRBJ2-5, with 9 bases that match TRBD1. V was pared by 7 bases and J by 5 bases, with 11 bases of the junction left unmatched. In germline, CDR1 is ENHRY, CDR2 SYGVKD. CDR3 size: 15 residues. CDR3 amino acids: CAITVGQGSWETQYF. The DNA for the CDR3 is TGTGCCATCACCGTCGGACAGGGGTCCTGGGAGACCCAGTACTTC.

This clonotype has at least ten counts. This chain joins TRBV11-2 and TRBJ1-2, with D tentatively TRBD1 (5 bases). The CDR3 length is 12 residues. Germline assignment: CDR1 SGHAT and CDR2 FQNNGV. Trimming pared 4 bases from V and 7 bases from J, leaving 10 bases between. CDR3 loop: CASSSKTGGYTF. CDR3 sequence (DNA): TGTGCCAGCAGCTCCAAAACAGGTGGCTACACCTTC.

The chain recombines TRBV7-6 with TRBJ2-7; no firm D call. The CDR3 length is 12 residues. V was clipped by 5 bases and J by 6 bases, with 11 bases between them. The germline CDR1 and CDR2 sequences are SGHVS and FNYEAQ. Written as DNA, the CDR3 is TGTGCCAGCAGCCCCCATGGGATCGAGCAGTACTTC. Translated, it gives CASSPHGIEQYF. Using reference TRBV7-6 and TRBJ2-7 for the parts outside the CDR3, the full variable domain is GAGVSQSPRYKVTKRGQDVALRCDPISGHVSLYWYRQALGQGPEFLTYFNYEAQQDKSGLPNDRFSAERPEGSISTLTIQRTEQRDSAMYRCASSPHGIEQYFGPGTRLTVT.

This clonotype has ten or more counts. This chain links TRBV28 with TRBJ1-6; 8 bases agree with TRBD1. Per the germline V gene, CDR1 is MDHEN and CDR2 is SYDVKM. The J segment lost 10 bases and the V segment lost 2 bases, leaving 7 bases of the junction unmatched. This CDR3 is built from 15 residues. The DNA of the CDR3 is TGTGCCAGCAGTTTAAGGCAGGGGGCGGGATCACCCCTCCACTTT. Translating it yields CASSLRQGAGSPLHF.

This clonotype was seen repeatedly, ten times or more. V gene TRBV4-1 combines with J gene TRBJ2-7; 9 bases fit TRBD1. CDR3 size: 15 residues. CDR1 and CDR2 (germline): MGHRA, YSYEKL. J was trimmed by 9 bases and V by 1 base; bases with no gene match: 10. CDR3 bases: TGCGCCAGCAGCCAAGGGTGGACAGGGGTTATGGTGCAGTACTTC. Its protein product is CASSQGWTGVMVQYF.

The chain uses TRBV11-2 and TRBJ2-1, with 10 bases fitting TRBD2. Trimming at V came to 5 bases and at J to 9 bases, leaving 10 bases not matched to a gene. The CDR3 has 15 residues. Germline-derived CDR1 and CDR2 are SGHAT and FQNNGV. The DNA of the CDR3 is TGTGCCAGCAGCCCATCGGCTAGCGGGAGAGCTGAGCAGTTCTTC. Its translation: CASSPSASGRAEQFF.

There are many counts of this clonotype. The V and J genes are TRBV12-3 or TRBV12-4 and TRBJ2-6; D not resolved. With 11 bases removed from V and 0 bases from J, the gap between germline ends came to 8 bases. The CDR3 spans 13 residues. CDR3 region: CALAVSGANVLTF. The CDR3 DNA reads TGTGCCTTGGCGGTCTCTGGGGCCAACGTCCTGACTTTC.